This passage covers 15 T cell receptor beta chains from one sample sequenced in a study of beta chain features in type 1 diabetes. Findings and limits, study-wide: Patients with Type 1 diabetes showed moderately but significantly shorter TCRB CDR3s in all four CD4+ subsets.

No antigen has been identified for these receptors. Isolated RNA was reverse transcribed in full, so expressed TCRB transcripts were sequenced. Using immunoSEQ multiplex PCR, the repertoire was profiled, and TCRdb retains in-frame clones only, with some absent. The repertoire has 55,000 to 85,000 clones, approximately 47% of them found once; the top ten carry about 0.7%. Material: central memory CD4+ T cells from blood. Receptors originate from a man aged 25-45 years with type 1 diabetes.

The V and J genes are TRBV6-5 and TRBJ2-1, with TRBD2 matching over 11 bases. The J segment lost 5 bases and the V segment lost 6 bases, leaving 6 bases of the junction unmatched. From germline, CDR1 is MNHEY and CDR2 SVGAGI. The CDR3 is 15 amino acids. For the CDR3, the DNA is TGTGCCAGCAGGCCACTAGCGGGAGTTAACAATGAGCAGTTCTTC. Amino acids: CASRPLAGVNNEQFF.

This rearrangement joins TRBV10-3 to TRBJ2-6; D might be TRBD1 (5 bases). The V gene's germline CDR1 is ENHRY and CDR2 SYGVKD. This CDR3 region has 15 residues. V was trimmed by 2 bases and J by 0 bases, leaving 5 bases between them. For the CDR3, the DNA is TGTGCCATCAGTGAGACAGGCTCTGGGGCCAACGTCCTGACTTTC. Its protein product is CAISETGSGANVLTF.

V gene TRBV11-1 combines with J gene TRBJ2-4, with 15 positions matching TRBD2. V lost 5 bases and J lost 6; bases outside the gene matches: 5. The germline CDR1 and CDR2 sequences are SGHAT and FQDESV (reference sequence). The CDR3 is 16 residues long. CDR3 loop: CASSPRTSGRGNIQYF. CDR3 in DNA: TGTGCCAGCAGCCCAAGGACTAGCGGGAGGGGAAACATTCAGTACTTC.

In this sample, this clone turned up a few times. The identical CDR3 is also encoded by other nucleotide sequences in the sample. V and J are TRBV7-9 and TRBJ1-5; D not certain. There are 15 residues in the CDR3. Trimming removed 5 bases at V and 0 bases at J, with 11 bases between. In germline, CDR1 is SEHNR, CDR2 FQNEAQ (reference sequence). The CDR3 here is CASSPRGDSNQPQHF. The CDR3 DNA reads TGTGCCAGCAGCCCTCGTGGAGATAGCAATCAGCCCCAGCATTTT.

CDR3 region: CASSSRTGGFSGNTIYF. CDR3 in DNA: TGTGCCAGCAGCTCAAGGACAGGCGGATTCTCTGGAAACACCATATATTTT. V gene TRBV7-8 combines with J gene TRBJ1-3; TRBD1 aligns across 7 bases. Germline lookup yields CDR1 SGHVS and CDR2 FQNEAQ. V was pared by 4 bases and J by 0 bases, with 9 bases of the junction left unmatched. The CDR3 length is 17 residues. Full variable domain (rest looked up from reference TRBV7-8 and TRBJ1-3): GAGVSQSPRYKVAKRGQDVALRCDPISGHVSLFWYQQALGQGPEFLTYFQNEAQLDKSGLPSDRFFAERPEGSVSTLKIQRTQQEDSAVYLCASSSRTGGFSGNTIYFGEGSWLTVV.

The chain uses TRBV7-9 and TRBJ1-2, with 8 bases aligning to TRBD1. V lost 3 bases, J lost 4 bases, and 10 bases stayed unmatched. Germline loops: CDR1 SEHNR, CDR2 FQNEAQ (reference sequence). The CDR3 is 16 residues long. DNA for the CDR3: TGTGCCAGCAGCTTGGGACAGGCCGCCGGGGGCTATGGCTACACCTTC. It translates to CASSLGQAAGGYGYTF.

This sequence joins TRBV6-6 and TRBJ2-1, with D uncertain. The CDR3 is 15 amino acids. V lost 6 bases to trimming and J lost 1 base, with 13 bases between them. Per the germline V gene, CDR1 is MNHNY and CDR2 is SVGAGI (reference sequence). CDR3: CASSPAASSYNEQFF. The CDR3 DNA reads as TGTGCCAGCAGCCCGGCGGCGTCATCCTACAATGAGCAGTTCTTC.

The chain is built from TRBV6-5 and TRBJ1-2, with D tentatively TRBD1 (5 bases). The CDR3 length is 14 residues. V was trimmed by 2 bases and J by 1 base, leaving 8 bases between them. The germline gives CDR1 MNHEY, CDR2 SVGAGI. The DNA for the CDR3 is TGTGCCAGCAGTTACGGACAAAGTAACTATGGCTACACCTTC. Encoded protein: CASSYGQSNYGYTF.

The genes are TRBV23-1 and TRBJ2-7, with TRBD1 matching over 8 bases. TRBV23-1 is sorted into the ORF group, with uncertain function. The length of the CDR3 is 19 residues. With 0 bases clipped from V and 4 bases from J, the junction kept 17 bases outside the gene matches. The CDR3 region has the DNA TGCGCCAGCAGTCAATCGTGGGACAGGTGGTTTCGTGGGACGTACGAGCAGTACTTC. It codes for CASSQSWDRWFRGTYEQYF.

J is TRBJ1-1 and V is TRBV6-5; no reliable D call. Trimming shortened V by 6 bases and J by 1 base, and 12 bases separated the two germline ends. Germline V gene data show CDR1 as MNHEY and CDR2 as SVGAGI. CDR3 length: 14 residues. The CDR3 here is CASRPYEENTEAFF. The CDR3 DNA reads TGTGCCAGCAGGCCCTATGAGGAGAACACTGAAGCTTTCTTT.

This clone was observed a few times. The chain has TRBV11-2 and TRBJ1-1; D is uncertain. Trimming removed 1 base at V and 7 bases at J, with 4 bases between. The CDR3 runs 11 residues. The germline gives CDR1 SGHAT, CDR2 FQNNGV. The CDR3 region has the DNA TGTGCCAGCAGCTTAGGAGGTGAAGCTTTCTTT. Its translation: CASSLGGEAFF.

This clone was picked up a small number of times. This rearrangement joins TRBV4-1 to TRBJ2-6, with a possible D match to TRBD2 (5 bases). V was clipped by 5 bases and J by 1 base, with 24 bases between them. The V gene's germline CDR1 is MGHRA and CDR2 YSYEKL. CDR3 length equals 20 residues. CDR3 in amino acids: CASSAGVRHPSPSGANVLTF. Here the CDR3 DNA reads TGCGCCAGCAGCGCCGGGGTTCGCCACCCCAGCCCTTCTGGGGCCAACGTCCTGACTTTC.

A few counts support this clone. The J gene is TRBJ1-4, the V gene TRBV27, with TRBD1 matching over 9 bases. The germline CDR1 and CDR2 sequences are MNHEY and SMNVEV (reference sequence). This CDR3 has 15 amino acids. The J segment lost 7 bases and the V segment lost 5 bases, leaving 8 bases of the junction unmatched. DNA of the CDR3: TGTGCCAGCAGTACATACAGGGGGCAGGTTGAAAAACTGTTTTTT. Its translation: CASSTYRGQVEKLFF.

The gene calls are TRBV6-6 and TRBJ1-2; 10 bases are shared with TRBD1. The germline CDR1 and CDR2 sequences are MNHNY and SVGAGI (reference sequence). V lost 6 bases, J lost 4 bases, and 5 bases stayed unmatched. This CDR3 is 14 amino acids long. CDR3 nucleotide sequence: TGTGCCAGCAGGGCAGGGGACAGGGGCTATGGCTACACCTTC. Translating gives CASRAGDRGYGYTF.

The table lists this clone with a few counts. The chain is built from TRBV10-3 and TRBJ1-1; a possible D gene is TRBD1 (5 bases). Germline V gene sequence: CDR1 ENHRY, CDR2 SYGVKD. Trimming shortened V by 8 bases and J by 1 base, and 11 bases separated the two germline ends. The CDR3 is made up of 13 amino acids. The CDR3 protein is CAIRRDWNTEAFF. CDR3 DNA sequence: TGTGCCATCCGCAGGGACTGGAACACTGAAGCTTTCTTT.